This entry describes one T cell receptor beta chain. This sample was taken from a study of blood T cell repertoires in COVID-19. Across the whole study: From the United States, Italy and Spain came samples of acute and convalescent COVID-19. Nucleic acid was either cDNA or gDNA, and it came from T cells, B-cell-depleted T cells, or PBMCs.

Authors' analysis steps: By means of reference gene primer amplification, nucleated cell counts were estimated. Clones were sequenced by immunoSEQ multiplex PCR, and TCRdb holds only the in-frame ones, with some missing. Clonal size and the V and J genes are those of that table, whereas D and trimming came from the DNA. The sample consists of 150,000 to 200,000 clones, approximately 90% of them appearing once. The CDR3 sequence is 14 residues long. V was clipped by 5 bases and J by 0 bases, with 8 bases between them. Germline CDR1 MNHEY, CDR2 SMNVEV (reference sequence). The sequencing sample was made of peripheral blood. The origin of this receptor is a man aged 35-49 years with active or convalescent COVID-19. The chain combines TRBV27 with TRBJ1-3; possibly TRBD1 for D (6 bases). The CDR3 coding sequence is TGTGCCAGCAGTCAGGGGAGCTCTGGAAACACCATATATTTT. This translates into CASSQGSSGNTIYF.